The next 2 T cell receptor beta chains were all read from a single sample in a study of T cell responses to AZD1222 COVID-19 vaccine. Produced via immunoSEQ multiplex PCR; TCRdb's table is partial and in-frame only. The table has roughly 99,000 clones, around 91% seen once. The material was peripheral blood, obtained on day 0 of AZD1222 vaccination. The receptors were sampled from an adult in good health.

V gene TRBV6-5 combines with J gene TRBJ1-5; D is undetermined. CDR1 and CDR2 from the germline V gene are MNHEY and SVGAGI. The CDR3 sequence is 13 residues long. With 7 bases removed from V and 3 bases from J, the gap between germline ends came to 10 bases. CDR3 bases: TGTGCCAGCAACTCGGACTCCAATCAGCCCCAGCATTTT. As protein: CASNSDSNQPQHF.

The rearrangement links TRBV27 to TRBJ1-1; 8 bases are a match to TRBD1. The germline V gene encodes CDR1 MNHEY and CDR2 SMNVEV (reference sequence). Unmatched junction bases numbered 14, after V lost 8 bases and J lost 9 bases. The CDR3 spans 14 residues. Here the CDR3 reads CASGTGTGDYKAFF. In nucleotides, the CDR3 is TGTGCCAGCGGAACCGGGACAGGCGACTATAAAGCTTTCTTT.